This TCR beta chain was identified in a study of response to subunit inactivated influenza vaccine. The V gene lost 0 bases and the J gene lost 8 bases, with 7 bases spanning the gap. The CDR3 totals 12 residues. The germline V gene has CDR1 GTSNPN and CDR2 SVGIG (reference sequence). General observations from the study: The authors offered the suggestion that each seasonal influenza vaccination recruits few new T cells.

MiXCR was run by TCRdb on the RT-PCR reads, yielding one entry per CDR3 protein. The sample lists about 580,000 distinct CDR3 sequences, 12% to 15% occurring once. Notes on this clonotype: What it binds is unknown.

The sample consisted of PBMCs from blood, taken 11 to 12 days after vaccination. This sequence originates from a man between 45 and 60 years old who received an inactivated influenza vaccine. V gene TRBV30 combines with J gene TRBJ2-2; maybe TRBD1 (6 bases). CDR3 in DNA: TGTGCCTGGAGTGTAGGGGGAGGGGAGCTGTTTTTT. Protein: CAWSVGGGELFF.